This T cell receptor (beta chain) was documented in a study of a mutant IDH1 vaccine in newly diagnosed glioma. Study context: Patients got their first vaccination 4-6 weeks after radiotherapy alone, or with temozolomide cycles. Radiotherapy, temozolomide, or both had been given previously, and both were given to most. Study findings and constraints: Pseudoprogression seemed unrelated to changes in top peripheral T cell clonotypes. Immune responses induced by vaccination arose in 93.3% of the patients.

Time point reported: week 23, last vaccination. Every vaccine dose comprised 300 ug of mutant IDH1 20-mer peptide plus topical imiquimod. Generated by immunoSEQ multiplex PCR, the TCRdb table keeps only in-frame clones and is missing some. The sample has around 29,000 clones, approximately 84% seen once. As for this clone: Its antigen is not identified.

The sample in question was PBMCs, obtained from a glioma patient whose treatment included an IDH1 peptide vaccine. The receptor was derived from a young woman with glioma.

The CDR3 DNA reads as TGCGCCAGCAGCTTGGCCTCGGGACTGGGCTACACCTTC. It translates to CASSLASGLGYTF. The chain links TRBV5-1 to TRBJ1-2; TRBD1 is a possible D gene (5 bases). The CDR3 runs 13 residues. Germline V gene lookup returns CDR1 SGHRS and CDR2 YFSETQ. V lost 0 bases to trimming and J lost 8 bases, with 11 bases between them.